This entry describes one TCR beta chain. Antigen unknown. In the same sample, other DNA sequences code for this CDR3. Method: immunoSEQ multiplex PCR; TCRdb's copy keeps in-frame clones and lacks some. The table shows tens of thousands of clones, with approximately 87% occurring only once. The V end was cut by 2 bases, the J end by 1 base, with 10 bases between. From germline, CDR1 is MNHNY and CDR2 SVGAGI (reference sequence). CDR3 length equals 15 residues. This entry is derived from a study of OX40 agonist ivuxolimab in advanced cancers. Overall study: Patients undergoing dose escalation presented with hepatocellular carcinoma, melanoma, renal cell or head and neck cancer.

Findings and limits, study-wide: The authors also found low normalized T-cell clonal expansion in some nonresponders. At doses 0.1 to 3.0 mg/kg, CD4+ and CD8+ clones expanded.

The clonotype was recovered from an adult with an advanced solid tumor such as melanoma, head and neck, liver or kidney cancer. The rearrangement joins TRBV6-6 to TRBJ2-3, with D perhaps matching TRBD1 (8 bases). The sample in question was CD4+ or CD8+ T cells sorted from blood, obtained in a trial of the OX40 agonist ivuxolimab. The CDR3: CASSYTGGGTDTQYF. The CDR3 region has the DNA TGTGCCAGCAGTTACACAGGGGGGGGCACAGATACGCAGTATTTT.